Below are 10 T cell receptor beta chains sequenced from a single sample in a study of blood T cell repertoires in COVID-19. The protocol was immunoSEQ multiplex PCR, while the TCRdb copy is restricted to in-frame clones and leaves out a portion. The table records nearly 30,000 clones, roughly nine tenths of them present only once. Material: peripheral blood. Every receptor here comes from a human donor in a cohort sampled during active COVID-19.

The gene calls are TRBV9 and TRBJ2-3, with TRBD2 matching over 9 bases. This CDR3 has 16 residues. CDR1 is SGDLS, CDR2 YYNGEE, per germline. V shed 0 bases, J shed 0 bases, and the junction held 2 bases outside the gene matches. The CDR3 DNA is TGTGCCAGCAGCGTAGCGGCGGGGGGGAGCACAGATACGCAGTATTTT. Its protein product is CASSVAAGGSTDTQYF.

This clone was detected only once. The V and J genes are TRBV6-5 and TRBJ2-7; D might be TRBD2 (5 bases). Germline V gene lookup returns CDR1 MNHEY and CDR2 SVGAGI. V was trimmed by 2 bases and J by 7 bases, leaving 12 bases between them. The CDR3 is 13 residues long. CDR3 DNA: TGTGCCAGCAGTTACCAGAGACCGGGGGAGCAGTACTTC. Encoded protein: CASSYQRPGEQYF.

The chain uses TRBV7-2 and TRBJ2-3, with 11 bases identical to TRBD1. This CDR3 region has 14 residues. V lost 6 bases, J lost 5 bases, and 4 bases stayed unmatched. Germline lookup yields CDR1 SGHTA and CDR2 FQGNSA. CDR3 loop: CASRLDRGQDTQYF. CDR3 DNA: TGTGCCAGCAGATTGGACAGGGGGCAAGATACGCAGTATTTT.

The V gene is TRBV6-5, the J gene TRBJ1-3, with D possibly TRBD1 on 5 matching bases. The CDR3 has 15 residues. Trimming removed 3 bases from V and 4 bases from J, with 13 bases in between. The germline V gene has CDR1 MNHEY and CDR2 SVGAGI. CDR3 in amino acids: CASSYRQGAGNTIYF. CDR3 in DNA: TGTGCCAGCAGTTATCGCCAGGGTGCCGGAAACACCATATATTTT.

The DNA for the CDR3 is TGTGCCAGCAGCTTAGATTCTAGTATCACCGGGGAGCTGTTTTTT. Amino acids: CASSLDSSITGELFF. V usage is TRBV11-3 and J usage is TRBJ2-2; D is undetermined. V lost 0 bases to trimming and J lost 4 bases, with 9 bases between them. The CDR3 consists of 15 residues. Germline V gene data show CDR1 as SGHNT and CDR2 as YENEEA.

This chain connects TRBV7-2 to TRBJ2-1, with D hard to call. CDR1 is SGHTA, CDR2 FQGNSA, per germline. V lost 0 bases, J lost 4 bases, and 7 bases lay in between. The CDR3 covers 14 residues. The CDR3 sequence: CASSLAADYNEQFF. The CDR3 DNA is TGTGCCAGCAGCTTAGCGGCAGATTACAATGAGCAGTTCTTC. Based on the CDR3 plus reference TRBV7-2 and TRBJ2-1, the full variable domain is GAGVSQSPSNKVTEKGKDVELRCDPISGHTALYWYRQSLGQGLEFLIYFQGNSAPDKSGLPSDRFSAERTGGSVSTLTIQRTQQEDSAVYLCASSLAADYNEQFFGPGTRLTVL.

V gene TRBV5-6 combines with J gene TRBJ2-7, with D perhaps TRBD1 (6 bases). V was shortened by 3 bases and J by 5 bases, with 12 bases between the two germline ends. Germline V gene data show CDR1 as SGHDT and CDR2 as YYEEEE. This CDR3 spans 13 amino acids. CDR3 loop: CASSSGQNDEQYF. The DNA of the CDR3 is TGTGCCAGCAGCTCGGGACAAAACGACGAGCAGTACTTC.

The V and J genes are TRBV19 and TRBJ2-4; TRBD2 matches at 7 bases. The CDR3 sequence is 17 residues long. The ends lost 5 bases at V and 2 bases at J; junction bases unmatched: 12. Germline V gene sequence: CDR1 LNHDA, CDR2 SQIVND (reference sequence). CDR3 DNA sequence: TGTGCCAGTAGTCCCCCGACGGGGGGTGTAACCAAAAACATTCAGTACTTC. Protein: CASSPPTGGVTKNIQYF.

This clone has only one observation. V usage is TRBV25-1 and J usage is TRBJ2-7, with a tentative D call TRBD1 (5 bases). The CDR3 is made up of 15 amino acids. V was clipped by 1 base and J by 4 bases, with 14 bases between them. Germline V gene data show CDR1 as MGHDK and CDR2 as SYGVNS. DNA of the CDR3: TGTGCCAGCAGTGAATGGGGCCCGGCCGGTTACGAGCAGTACTTC. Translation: CASSEWGPAGYEQYF.

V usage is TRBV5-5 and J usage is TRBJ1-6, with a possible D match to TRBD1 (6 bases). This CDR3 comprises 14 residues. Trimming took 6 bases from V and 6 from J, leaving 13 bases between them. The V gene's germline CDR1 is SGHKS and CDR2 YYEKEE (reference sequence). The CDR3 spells CASTWTVPNSPLHF. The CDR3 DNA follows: TGTGCCAGCACGTGGACAGTGCCTAATTCACCCCTCCACTTT.